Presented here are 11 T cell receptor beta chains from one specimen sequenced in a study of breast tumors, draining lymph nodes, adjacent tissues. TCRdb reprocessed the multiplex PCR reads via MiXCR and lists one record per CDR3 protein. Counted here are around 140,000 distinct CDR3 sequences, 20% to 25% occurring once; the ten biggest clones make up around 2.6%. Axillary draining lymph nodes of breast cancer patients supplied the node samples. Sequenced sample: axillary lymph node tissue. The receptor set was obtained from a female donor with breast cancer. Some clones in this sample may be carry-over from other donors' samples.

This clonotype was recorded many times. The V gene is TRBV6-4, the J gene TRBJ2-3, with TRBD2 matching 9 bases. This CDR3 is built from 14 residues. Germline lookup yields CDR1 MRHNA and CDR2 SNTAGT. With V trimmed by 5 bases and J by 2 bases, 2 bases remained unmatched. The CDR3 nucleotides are TGTGCCAGCAGTCCTAGCGGGGCCACAGATACGCAGTATTTT. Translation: CASSPSGATDTQYF.

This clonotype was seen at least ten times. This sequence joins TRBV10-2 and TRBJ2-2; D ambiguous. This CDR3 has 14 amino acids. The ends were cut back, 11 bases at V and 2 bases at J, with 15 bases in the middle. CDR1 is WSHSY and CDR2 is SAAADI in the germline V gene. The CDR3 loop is CAGTVGSNTGELFF. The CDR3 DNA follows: TGCGCCGGAACGGTGGGATCAAACACCGGGGAGCTGTTTTTT.

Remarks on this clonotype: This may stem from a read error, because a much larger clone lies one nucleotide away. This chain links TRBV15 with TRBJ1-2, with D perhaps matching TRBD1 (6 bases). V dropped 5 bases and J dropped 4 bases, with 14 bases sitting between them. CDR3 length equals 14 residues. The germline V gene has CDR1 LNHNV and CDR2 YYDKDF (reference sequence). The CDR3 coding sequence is TGTGCCACCAGCGGAGTGGGGGCTACCTATGGCTACACCTTC. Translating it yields CATSGVGATYGYTF.

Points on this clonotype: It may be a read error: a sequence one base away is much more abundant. In DNA, the CDR3 is TGTGCTAGTGGTACCCAGGTCAATGAGCAGTCCTTC. This translates into CASGTQVNEQSF. The J gene is TRBJ2-1, the V gene TRBV12-5; no reliable D call. Germline V lookup: CDR1 LGHNT, CDR2 FRNRAP. This CDR3 is 12 amino acids long.

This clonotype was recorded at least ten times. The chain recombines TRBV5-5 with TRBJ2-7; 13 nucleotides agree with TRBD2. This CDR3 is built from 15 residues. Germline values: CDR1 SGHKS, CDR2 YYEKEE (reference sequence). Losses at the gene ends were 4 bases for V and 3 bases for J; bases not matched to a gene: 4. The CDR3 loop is CASSPGTSGIYEQYF. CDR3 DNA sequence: TGTGCCAGCAGCCCCGGGACTAGCGGGATCTACGAGCAGTACTTC.

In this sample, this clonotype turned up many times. The CDR3, as DNA: TGCAGTGCTCCCTCACAGGGGGCGGTCAGCAATCAGCCCCAGCATTTT. Translating gives CSAPSQGAVSNQPQHF. The V gene is TRBV20-1, the J gene TRBJ1-5; 9 nucleotides match TRBD1. After removal of 5 bases from V and 1 base from J, the junction contained 9 bases not matched to a gene. Germline values: CDR1 DFQATT, CDR2 SNEGSKA (reference sequence). The CDR3 runs to 16 residues.

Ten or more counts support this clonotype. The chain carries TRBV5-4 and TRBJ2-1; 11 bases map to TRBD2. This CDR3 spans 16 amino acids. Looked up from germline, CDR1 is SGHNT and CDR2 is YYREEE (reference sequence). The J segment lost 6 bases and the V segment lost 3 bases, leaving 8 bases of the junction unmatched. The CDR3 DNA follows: TGTGCCAGCAGCTCAGAGCTAGCGGGAGGATCCAATGAGCAGTTCTTC. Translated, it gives CASSSELAGGSNEQFF.

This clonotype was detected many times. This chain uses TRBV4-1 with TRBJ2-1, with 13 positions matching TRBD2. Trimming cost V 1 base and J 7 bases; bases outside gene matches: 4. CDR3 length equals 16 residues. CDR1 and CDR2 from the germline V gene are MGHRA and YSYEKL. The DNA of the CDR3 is TGCGCCAGCAGCCAAGGCCGGACTAGCGGGAGAAATGAGCAGTTCTTC. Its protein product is CASSQGRTSGRNEQFF.

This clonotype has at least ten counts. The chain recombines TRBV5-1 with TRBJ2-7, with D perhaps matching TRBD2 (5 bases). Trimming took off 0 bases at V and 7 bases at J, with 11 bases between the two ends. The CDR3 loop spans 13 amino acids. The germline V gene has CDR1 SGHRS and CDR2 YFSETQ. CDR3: CASSLGGAREQYF. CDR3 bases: TGCGCCAGCAGCTTGGGGGGAGCTCGGGAGCAGTACTTC.

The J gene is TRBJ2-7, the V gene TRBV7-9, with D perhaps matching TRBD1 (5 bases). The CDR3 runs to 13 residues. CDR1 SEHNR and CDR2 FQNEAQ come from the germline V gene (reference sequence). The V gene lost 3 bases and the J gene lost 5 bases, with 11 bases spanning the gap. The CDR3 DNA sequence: TGTGCCAGCAGCTTGCAGGGCGCGGACGAGCAGTACTTC. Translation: CASSLQGADEQYF.

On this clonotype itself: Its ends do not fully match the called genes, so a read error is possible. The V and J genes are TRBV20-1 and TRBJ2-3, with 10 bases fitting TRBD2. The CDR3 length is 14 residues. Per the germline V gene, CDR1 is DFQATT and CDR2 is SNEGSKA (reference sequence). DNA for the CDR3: TGCAGTGCACCCAGCGGGAGGGCCACAGGTACGCAGTATTTT. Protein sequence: CSAPSGRATGTQYF.